This T cell receptor beta chain is drawn from a study of blood T cell repertoires in COVID-19. Turning to the study itself: Nucleic acid was either cDNA or gDNA, and it came from T cells, B-cell-depleted T cells, or PBMCs.

The table came from immunoSEQ multiplex PCR; TCRdb's copy has only in-frame clones and leaves some out. Of 180,000 or so clones listed, over 80% are singletons. Sequencing was performed on PBMCs or T cells enriched from blood (not recorded which). The TCR sequence derives from a woman in her fifties or sixties who had recovered from COVID-19.

CDR3 bases: TGTGCCAGCAACCAACAGGGCTTTGATTCACCCCTCCACTTT. It codes for CASNQQGFDSPLHF. The chain employs TRBV5-5 and TRBJ1-6, with a possible D match to TRBD1 (6 bases). The germline CDR1 and CDR2 sequences are SGHKS and YYEKEE (reference sequence). Trimming removed 6 bases from V and 8 bases from J, with 15 bases in between. This CDR3 has 14 residues.